The 2 T cell receptor beta chains below were found in one sample sequenced in a study of T-cell reconstitution after alpha-beta-depleted transplantation in children (dated by TCRdb to 2015 to 2016). The method behind the library was PCR. The sequencer was an Illumina HiSeq 2500. TCR libraries were prepared with molecular barcoding, using unique molecular identifiers to normalize TCRbeta repertoire quantification. TCRdb reran the public reads through fastp at Q25 and MiXCR, keeping productive beta chains. A single entry per CDR3 protein holds the most common genes and DNA from its merged rows. The sample table holds about 270,000 distinct CDR3 sequences, of which 9.9% were seen once. The ten largest account for 10% of the sample. The sequences come from PBMCs from the stem cell graft donor, collected from the stem cell graft. These receptors all come from a human donor who donated a stem cell graft to a child with SCID.

This clonotype was counted ten times or more. V and J are TRBV29-1 and TRBJ2-3, with TRBD2 matching 8 bases. V shed 3 bases and J 11 bases; nucleotides not matched to a gene: 10. CDR1 is SQVTM, CDR2 ANQGSEA, per germline. The CDR3 spans 13 residues. CDR3 in amino acids: CSVDLSSGGRQYF. The CDR3 coding sequence is TGCAGCGTTGATCTCAGCTCGGGAGGGAGGCAGTATTTT.

The chain has TRBV5-1 and TRBJ2-7; D assignment may be TRBD1 or TRBD2 (5 bases each). Trimming took off 4 bases at V and 3 bases at J, with 11 bases between the two ends. This CDR3 is 13 amino acids long. Looked up from germline, CDR1 is SGHRS and CDR2 is YFSETQ. CDR3: CASSRDPNYEQYF. CDR3 coding DNA: TGCGCCAGCAGCCGGGACCCAAACTACGAGCAGTACTTC.